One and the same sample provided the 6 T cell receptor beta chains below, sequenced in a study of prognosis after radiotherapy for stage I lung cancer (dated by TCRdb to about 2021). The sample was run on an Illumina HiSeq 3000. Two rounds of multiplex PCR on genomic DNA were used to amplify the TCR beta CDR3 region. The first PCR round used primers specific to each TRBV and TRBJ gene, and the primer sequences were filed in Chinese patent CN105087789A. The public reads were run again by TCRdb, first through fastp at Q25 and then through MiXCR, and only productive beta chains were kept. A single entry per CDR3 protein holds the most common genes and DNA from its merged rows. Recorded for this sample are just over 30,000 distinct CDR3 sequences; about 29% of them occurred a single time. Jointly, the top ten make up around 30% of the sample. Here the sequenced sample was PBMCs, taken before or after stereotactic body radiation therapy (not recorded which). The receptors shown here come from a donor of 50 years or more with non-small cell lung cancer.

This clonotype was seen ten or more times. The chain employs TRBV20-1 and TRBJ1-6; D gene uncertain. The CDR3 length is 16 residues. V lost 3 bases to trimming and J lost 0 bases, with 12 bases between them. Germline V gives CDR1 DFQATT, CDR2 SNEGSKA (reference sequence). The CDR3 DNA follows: TGCAGTGCTAGTGCGCGCCGTAGCTCCTATAATTCACCCCTCCACTTT. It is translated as CSASARRSSYNSPLHF.

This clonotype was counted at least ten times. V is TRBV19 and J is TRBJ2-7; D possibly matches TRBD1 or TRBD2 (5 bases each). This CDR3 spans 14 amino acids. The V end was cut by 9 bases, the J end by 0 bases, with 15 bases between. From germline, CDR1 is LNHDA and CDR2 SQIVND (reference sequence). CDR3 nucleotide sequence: TGTGCCAGCGCCCGGGGCGGCCACTCCTACGAGCAGTACTTC. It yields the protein CASARGGHSYEQYF.

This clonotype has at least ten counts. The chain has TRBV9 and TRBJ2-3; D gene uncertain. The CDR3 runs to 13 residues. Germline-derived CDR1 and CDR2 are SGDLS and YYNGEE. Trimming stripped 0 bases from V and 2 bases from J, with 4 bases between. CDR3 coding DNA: TGTGCCAGCAGCGTAGGAATCACAGATACGCAGTATTTT. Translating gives CASSVGITDTQYF.

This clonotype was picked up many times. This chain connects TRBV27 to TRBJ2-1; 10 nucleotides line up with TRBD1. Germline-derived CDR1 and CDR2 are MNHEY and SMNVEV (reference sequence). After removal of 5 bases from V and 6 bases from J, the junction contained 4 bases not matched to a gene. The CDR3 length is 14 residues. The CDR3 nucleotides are TGTGCCAGCAGTCCGCGGACAGGGGGCAATGAGCAGTTCTTC. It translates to CASSPRTGGNEQFF.

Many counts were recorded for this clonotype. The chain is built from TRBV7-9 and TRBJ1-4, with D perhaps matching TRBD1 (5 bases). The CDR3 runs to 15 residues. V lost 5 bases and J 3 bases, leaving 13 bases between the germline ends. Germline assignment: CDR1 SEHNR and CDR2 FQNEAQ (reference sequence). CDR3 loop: CASSQPRVPNEKLFF. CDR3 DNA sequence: TGTGCCAGCAGCCAGCCCAGGGTTCCTAATGAAAAACTGTTTTTT.

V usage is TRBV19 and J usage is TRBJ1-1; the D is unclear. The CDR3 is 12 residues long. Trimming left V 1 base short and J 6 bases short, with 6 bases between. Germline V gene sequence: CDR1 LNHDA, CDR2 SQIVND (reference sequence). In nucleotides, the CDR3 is TGTGCCAGTAGTATAGGGGTCGCTGAAGCTTTCTTT. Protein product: CASSIGVAEAFF.